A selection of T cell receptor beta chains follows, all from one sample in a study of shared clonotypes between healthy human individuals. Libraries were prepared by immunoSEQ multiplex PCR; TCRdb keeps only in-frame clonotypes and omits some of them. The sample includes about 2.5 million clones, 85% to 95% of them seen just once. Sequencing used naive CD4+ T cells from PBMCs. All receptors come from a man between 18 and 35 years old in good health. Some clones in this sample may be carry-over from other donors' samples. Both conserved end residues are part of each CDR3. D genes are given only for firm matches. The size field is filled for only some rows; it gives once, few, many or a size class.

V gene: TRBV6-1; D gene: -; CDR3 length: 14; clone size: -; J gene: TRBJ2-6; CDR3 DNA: TGTGCCAGCCAGGTAGCATCTGGGGCCAACGTCCTGACTTTC; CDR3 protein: CASQVASGANVLTF
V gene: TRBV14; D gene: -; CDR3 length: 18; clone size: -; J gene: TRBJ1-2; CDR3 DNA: TGTGCCAGCAGCCCTCTGAGGGCCAGCCCAGGATGGCCCTATGGCTACACCTTC; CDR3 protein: CASSPLRASPGWPYGYTF
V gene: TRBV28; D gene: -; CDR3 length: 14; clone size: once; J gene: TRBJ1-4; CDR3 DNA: TGTGCCAGCAGTTTTCGGGACTCTGGGGAAAAACTGTTTTTT; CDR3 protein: CASSFRDSGEKLFF
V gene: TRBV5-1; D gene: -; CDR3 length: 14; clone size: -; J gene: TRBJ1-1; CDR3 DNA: TGCGCCAGCAGCCCCCAGGCGTCAGGAACTGAAGCTTTCTTT; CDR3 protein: CASSPQASGTEAFF
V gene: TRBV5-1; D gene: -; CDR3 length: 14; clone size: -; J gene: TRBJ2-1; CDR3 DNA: TGCGCCAGCAGCCCTGGGGACACCTACAATGAGCAGTTCTTC; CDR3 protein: CASSPGDTYNEQFF
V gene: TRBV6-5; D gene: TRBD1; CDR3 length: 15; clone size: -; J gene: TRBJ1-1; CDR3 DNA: TGTGCCAGCAGTTACTGGACAGGGCTGAACACTGAAGCTTTCTTT; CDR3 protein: CASSYWTGLNTEAFF
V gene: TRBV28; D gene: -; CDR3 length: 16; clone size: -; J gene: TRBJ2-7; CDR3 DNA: TGTGCCAGCAGCCCCCCCGGTGGACGCCGCGTCTACGAGCAGTACTTC; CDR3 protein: CASSPPGGRRVYEQYF
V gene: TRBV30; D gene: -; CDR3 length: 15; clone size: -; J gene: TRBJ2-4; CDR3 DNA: TGTGCCTGGAGTGTCGGTTCCGTAGCCAAAAACATTCAGTACTTC; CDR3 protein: CAWSVGSVAKNIQYF
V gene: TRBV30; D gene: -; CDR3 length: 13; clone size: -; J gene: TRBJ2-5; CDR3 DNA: TGTGCCTGGAGTGCGGCGGACCAAGAGACCCAGTACTTC; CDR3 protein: CAWSAADQETQYF
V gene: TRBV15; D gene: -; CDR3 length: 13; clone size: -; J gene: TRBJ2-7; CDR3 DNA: TGTGCCACCAGCAGAGATTCGACTTTACAGCAGTACTTC; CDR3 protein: CATSRDSTLQQYF
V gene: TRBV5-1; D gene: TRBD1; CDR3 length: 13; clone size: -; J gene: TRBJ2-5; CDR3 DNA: TGCGCCAGCAGCGTGGGGACAGAACAGACCCAGTACTTC; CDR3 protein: CASSVGTEQTQYF
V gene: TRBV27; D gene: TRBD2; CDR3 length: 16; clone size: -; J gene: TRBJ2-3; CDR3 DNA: TGTGCCAGCAGTAGCGGGAGGGTTTCTAGCACAGATACGCAGTATTTT; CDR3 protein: CASSSGRVSSTDTQYF
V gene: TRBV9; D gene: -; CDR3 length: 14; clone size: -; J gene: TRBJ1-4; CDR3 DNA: TGTGCCAGCAGCCCCACGGGGGTTAATGAAAAACTGTTTTTT; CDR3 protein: CASSPTGVNEKLFF
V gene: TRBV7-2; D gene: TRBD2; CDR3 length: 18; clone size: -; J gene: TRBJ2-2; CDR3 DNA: TGTGCCAGCAGCGGGGGACTAGCGGGAGGGCCAAGCACCGGGGAGCTGTTTTTT; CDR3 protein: CASSGGLAGGPSTGELFF